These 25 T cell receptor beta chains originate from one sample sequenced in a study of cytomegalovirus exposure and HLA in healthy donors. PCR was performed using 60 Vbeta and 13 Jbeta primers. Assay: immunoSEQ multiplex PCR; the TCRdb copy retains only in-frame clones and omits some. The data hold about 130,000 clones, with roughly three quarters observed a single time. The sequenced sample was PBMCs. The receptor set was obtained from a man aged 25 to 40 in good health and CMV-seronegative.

The CDR3 is CASSEAGTENSPLHF. CDR3 coding DNA: TGTGCCAGCAGTGAAGCCGGGACAGAGAATTCACCCCTCCACTTT. The chain is built from TRBV6-1 and TRBJ1-6; 7 nucleotides agree with TRBD1. Germline CDR1 and CDR2: MNHNS and SASEGT. The CDR3 is 15 amino acids. Trimming removed 0 bases from V and 7 bases from J; junction bases left unmatched: 3.

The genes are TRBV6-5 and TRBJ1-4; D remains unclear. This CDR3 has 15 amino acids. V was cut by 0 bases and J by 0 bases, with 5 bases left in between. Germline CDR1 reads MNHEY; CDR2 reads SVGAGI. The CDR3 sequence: CASSYSPTTNEKLFF. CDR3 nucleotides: TGTGCCAGCAGTTACTCCCCAACAACTAATGAAAAACTGTTTTTT.

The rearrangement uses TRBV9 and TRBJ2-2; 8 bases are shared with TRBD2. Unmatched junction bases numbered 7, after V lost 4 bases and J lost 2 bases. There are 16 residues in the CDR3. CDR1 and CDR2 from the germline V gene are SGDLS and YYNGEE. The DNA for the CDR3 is TGTGCCAGCAGCCCAACGGGAGGGCCCAACACCGGGGAGCTGTTTTTT. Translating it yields CASSPTGGPNTGELFF.

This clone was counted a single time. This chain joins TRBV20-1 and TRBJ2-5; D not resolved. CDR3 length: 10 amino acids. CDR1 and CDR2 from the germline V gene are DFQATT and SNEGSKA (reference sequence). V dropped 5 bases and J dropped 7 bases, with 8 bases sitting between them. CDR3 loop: CSAPLGTQYF. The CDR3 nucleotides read TGCAGTGCTCCCCTAGGGACCCAGTACTTC.

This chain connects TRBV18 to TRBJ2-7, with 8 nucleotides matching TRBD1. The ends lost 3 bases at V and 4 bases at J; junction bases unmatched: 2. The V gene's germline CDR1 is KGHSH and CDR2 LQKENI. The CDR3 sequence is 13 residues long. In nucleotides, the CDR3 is TGTGCCAGCTCACCGGGACAGGTATACGAGCAGTACTTC. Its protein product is CASSPGQVYEQYF.

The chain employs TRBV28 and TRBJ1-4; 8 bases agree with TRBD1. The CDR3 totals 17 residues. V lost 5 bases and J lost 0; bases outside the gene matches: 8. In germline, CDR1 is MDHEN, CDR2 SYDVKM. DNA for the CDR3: TGTGCCAGCAGTCGACATAAACAGGGGGCAACTAATGAAAAACTGTTTTTT. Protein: CASSRHKQGATNEKLFF.

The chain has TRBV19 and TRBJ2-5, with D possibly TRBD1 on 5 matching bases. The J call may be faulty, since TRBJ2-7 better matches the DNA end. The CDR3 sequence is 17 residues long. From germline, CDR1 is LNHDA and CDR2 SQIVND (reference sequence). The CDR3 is CASSQAPSWGGLYEQYF. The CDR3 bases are TGTGCCAGTAGCCAGGCTCCCTCCTGGGGCGGATTATACGAGCAGTACTTC.

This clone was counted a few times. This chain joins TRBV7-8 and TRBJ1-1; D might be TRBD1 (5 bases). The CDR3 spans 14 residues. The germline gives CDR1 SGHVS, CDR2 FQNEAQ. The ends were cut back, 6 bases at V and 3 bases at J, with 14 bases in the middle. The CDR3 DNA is TGTGCCAGCAGTCCCGGGACTGCGGACACTGAAGCTTTCTTT. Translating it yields CASSPGTADTEAFF.

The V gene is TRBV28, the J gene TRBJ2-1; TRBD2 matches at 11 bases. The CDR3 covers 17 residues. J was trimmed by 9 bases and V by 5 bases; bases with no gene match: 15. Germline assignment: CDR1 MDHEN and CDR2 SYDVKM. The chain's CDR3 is CASSTLASGRYKVEQFF. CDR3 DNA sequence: TGTGCCAGCAGTACCCTCGCTAGCGGGAGGTATAAGGTTGAGCAGTTCTTC.

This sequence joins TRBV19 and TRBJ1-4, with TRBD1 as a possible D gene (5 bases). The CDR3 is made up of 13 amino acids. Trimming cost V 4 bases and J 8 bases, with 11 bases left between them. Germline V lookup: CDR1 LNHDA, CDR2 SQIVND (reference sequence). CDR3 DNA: TGTGCCAGTAGTAAGGCAGGGCACGAAAAACTGTTTTTT. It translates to CASSKAGHEKLFF.

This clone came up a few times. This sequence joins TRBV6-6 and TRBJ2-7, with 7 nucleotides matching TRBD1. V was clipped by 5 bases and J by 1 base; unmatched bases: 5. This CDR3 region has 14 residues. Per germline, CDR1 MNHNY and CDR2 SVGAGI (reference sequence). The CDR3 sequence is CASSTGQLSYEQYF. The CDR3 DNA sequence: TGTGCCAGCAGTACGGGACAGCTGTCCTACGAGCAGTACTTC.

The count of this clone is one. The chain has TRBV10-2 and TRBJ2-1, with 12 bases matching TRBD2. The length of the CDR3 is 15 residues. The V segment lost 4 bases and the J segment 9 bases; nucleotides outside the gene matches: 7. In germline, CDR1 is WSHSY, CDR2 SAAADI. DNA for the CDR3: TGCGCCAGCAGTGCACGGACTAGCGGGAAGGGTGAGCAGTTCTTC. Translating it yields CASSARTSGKGEQFF.

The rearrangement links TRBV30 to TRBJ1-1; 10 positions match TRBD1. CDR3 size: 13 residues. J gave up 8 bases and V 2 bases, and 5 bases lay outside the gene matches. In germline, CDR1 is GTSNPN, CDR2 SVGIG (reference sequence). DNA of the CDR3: TGTGCCTGGAGTTCGGGACAGGGGATAGAAGCTTTCTTT. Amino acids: CAWSSGQGIEAFF.

The CDR3 loop is CSGAGQVNTEAFF. As DNA, the CDR3 is TGCAGCGGAGCCGGACAGGTTAACACTGAAGCTTTCTTT. The V gene is TRBV29-1, the J gene TRBJ1-1; the match to TRBD1 covers 7 bases. CDR1 and CDR2 from the germline V gene are SQVTM and ANQGSEA. V lost 7 bases to trimming and J lost 2 bases; unmatched junction nucleotides: 7. The CDR3 loop spans 13 amino acids.

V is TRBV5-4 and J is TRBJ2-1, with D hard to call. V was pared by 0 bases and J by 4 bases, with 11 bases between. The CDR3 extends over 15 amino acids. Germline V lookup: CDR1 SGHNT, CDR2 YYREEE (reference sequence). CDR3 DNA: TGTGCCAGCAGCTTGGCCGTCGCCACTTACAATGAGCAGTTCTTC. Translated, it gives CASSLAVATYNEQFF.

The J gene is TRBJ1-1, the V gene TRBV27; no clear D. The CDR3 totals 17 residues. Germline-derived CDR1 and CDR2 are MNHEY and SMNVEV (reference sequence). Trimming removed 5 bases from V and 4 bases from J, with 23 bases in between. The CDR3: CASSAAGGFIYSTEAFF. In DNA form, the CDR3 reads TGTGCCAGCAGTGCCGCGGGTGGATTTATATACAGCACTGAAGCTTTCTTT.

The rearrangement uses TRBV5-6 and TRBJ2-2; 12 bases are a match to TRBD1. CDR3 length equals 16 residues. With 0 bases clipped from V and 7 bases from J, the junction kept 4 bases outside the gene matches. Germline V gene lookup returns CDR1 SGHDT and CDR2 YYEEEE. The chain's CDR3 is CASSLVGQGAIGELFF. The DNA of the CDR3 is TGTGCCAGCAGCTTGGTGGGACAGGGGGCGATCGGGGAGCTGTTTTTT.

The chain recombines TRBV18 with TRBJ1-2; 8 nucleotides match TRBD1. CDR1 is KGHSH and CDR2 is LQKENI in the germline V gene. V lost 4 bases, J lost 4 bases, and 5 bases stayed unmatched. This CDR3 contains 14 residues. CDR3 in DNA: TGTGCCAGCTCACGTGACAGGGGCAGCTATGGCTACACCTTC. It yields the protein CASSRDRGSYGYTF.

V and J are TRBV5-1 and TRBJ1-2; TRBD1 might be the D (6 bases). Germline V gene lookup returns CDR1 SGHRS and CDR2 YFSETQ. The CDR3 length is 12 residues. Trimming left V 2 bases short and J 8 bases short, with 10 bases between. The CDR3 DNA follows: TGCGCCAGCAGCTTTACAGGGTTGGGCTACACCTTC. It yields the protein CASSFTGLGYTF.

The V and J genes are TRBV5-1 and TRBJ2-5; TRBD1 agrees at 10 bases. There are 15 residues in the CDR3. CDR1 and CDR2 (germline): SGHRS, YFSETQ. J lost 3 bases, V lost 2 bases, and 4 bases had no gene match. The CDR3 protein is CASSFGTGVKETQYF. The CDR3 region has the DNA TGCGCCAGCAGCTTCGGGACAGGGGTTAAAGAGACCCAGTACTTC.

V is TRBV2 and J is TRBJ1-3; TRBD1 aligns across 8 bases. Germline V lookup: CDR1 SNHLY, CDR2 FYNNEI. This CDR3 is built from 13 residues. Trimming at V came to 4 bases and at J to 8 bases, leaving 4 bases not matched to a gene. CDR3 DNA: TGTGCCAGCAGTGGACAGGGGATTGACACCATATATTTT. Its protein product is CASSGQGIDTIYF. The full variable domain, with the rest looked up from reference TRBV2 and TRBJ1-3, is EPEVTQTPSHQVTQMGQEVILRCVPISNHLYFYWYRQILGQKVEFLVSFYNNEISEKSEIFDDQFSVERPDGSNFTLKIRSTKLEDSAMYFCASSGQGIDTIYFGEGSWLTVV.

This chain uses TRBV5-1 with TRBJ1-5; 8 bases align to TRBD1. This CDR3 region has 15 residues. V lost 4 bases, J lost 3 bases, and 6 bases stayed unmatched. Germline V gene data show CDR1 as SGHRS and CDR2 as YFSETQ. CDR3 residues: CASSGRTGNNQPQHF. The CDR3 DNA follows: TGCGCCAGCAGCGGACGGACAGGGAACAATCAGCCCCAGCATTTT.

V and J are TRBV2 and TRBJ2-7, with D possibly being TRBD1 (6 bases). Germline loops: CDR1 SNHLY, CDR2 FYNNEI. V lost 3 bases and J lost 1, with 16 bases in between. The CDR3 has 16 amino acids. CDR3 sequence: CASSETERTASYEQYF. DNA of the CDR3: TGTGCCAGCAGTGAGACTGAAAGGACAGCTTCCTACGAGCAGTACTTC.

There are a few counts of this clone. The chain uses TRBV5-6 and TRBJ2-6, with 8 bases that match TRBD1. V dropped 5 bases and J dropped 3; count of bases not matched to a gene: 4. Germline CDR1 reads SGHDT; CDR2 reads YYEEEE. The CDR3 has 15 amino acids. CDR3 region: CASSPGGFGANVLTF. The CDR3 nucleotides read TGTGCCAGCAGTCCAGGGGGCTTTGGGGCCAACGTCCTGACTTTC.

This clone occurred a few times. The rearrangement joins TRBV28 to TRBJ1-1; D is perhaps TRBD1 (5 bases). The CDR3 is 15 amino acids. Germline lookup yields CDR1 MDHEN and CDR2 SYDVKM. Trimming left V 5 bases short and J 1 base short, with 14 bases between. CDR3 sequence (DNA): TGTGCCAGCAGTGTTTACAGGTCTTCGAACACTGAAGCTTTCTTT. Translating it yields CASSVYRSSNTEAFF.